Following are 15 T cell receptor beta chains from one sample sequenced in a study of T-cell memory formation after mild COVID-19. TCRdb ran MiXCR on the 5' RACE reads and lists one entry per CDR3 protein. The profile shows under 250,000 distinct CDR3 sequences, 15% of them singletons. What was sequenced was PBMCs or a T cell subset sorted from them (not recorded which). The origin of the receptors is an adult woman who had mild COVID-19 (a few samples of this study predate the infection). Cell type and time point are not known.

A few counts support this clonotype. The chain joins TRBV20-1 to TRBJ2-3; 7 bases match TRBD2. The germline V gene encodes CDR1 DFQATT and CDR2 SNEGSKA (reference sequence). CDR3 length: 14 amino acids. The CDR3 region is CGVGGSQRTDTQYF. The CDR3 DNA sequence: TGCGGGGTGGGAGGGTCCCAACGGACAGATACGCAGTATTTT.

This clonotype was seen more than once but under ten times. The rearrangement links TRBV27 to TRBJ2-7; TRBD1 matches at 7 bases. The CDR3 consists of 18 residues. The V and J ends lost 5 bases and 4 bases, in that order; junction bases with no gene match: 20. Looked up from germline, CDR1 is MNHEY and CDR2 is SMNVEV (reference sequence). The DNA for the CDR3 is TGTGCCAGCAGTCCAGCTATTACCGGGACAGCGAGAGGGTACGAGCAGTACTTC. Translating it yields CASSPAITGTARGYEQYF.

This clonotype was seen a handful of times. V gene TRBV5-1 combines with J gene TRBJ2-1; 12 nucleotides align to TRBD2. This CDR3 spans 15 amino acids. J gave up 8 bases and V 3 bases, and 6 bases lay outside the gene matches. Germline CDR1 reads SGHRS; CDR2 reads YFSETQ. The CDR3 loop is CASSSSGGAVDEQFF. Here the CDR3 DNA reads TGCGCCAGCAGCTCTAGCGGGGGGGCCGTGGATGAGCAGTTCTTC. Supplemented by reference TRBV5-1 and TRBJ2-1, the full variable domain reads KAGVTQTPRYLIKTRGQQVTLSCSPISGHRSVSWYQQTPGQGLQFLFEYFSETQRNKGNFPGRFSGRQFSNSRSEMNVSTLELGDSALYLCASSSSGGAVDEQFFGPGTRLTVL.

This clonotype was counted a few times. This CDR3 is CASWTVGGVYPGLANTGELFF. The CDR3 DNA follows: TGTGCCAGCTGGACGGTCGGGGGCGTTTATCCGGGACTAGCGAACACCGGGGAGCTGTTTTTT. The chain recombines TRBV7-6 with TRBJ2-2, with TRBD2 matching over 8 bases. CDR1 SGHVS and CDR2 FNYEAQ come from the germline V gene. J gave up 0 bases and V 8 bases, and 23 bases lay outside the gene matches. This CDR3 has 21 residues.

In this sample, this clonotype turned up a few times. The gene calls are TRBV20-1 and TRBJ1-1; weak D call: TRBD1 (6 bases). There are 13 residues in the CDR3. The germline V gene encodes CDR1 DFQATT and CDR2 SNEGSKA (reference sequence). The V and J ends lost 3 bases and 4 bases respectively, with 12 bases between them. The CDR3 reads CSARSGAGTEAFF. As DNA, the CDR3 is TGCAGTGCTAGGTCGGGGGCTGGCACTGAAGCTTTCTTT.

The V call is TRBV20-1, the J call TRBJ2-1; the D gene is possibly TRBD2 (5 bases). Trimming left V 3 bases short and J 4 bases short, with 19 bases between. Germline CDR1 is DFQATT and CDR2 is SNEGSKA (reference sequence). The CDR3 runs to 16 residues. The CDR3 nucleotides read TGCAGTGCTAGCACACACGGGCGGAGCGGATACAATGAGCAGTTCTTC. This translates into CSASTHGRSGYNEQFF.

This clonotype has more than one count but fewer than ten. The gene calls are TRBV20-1 and TRBJ2-6; D gene unclear. The V gene lost 3 bases and the J gene lost 0 bases, with 3 bases spanning the gap. The CDR3 loop spans 13 amino acids. CDR1 and CDR2 from the germline V gene are DFQATT and SNEGSKA (reference sequence). The DNA for the CDR3 is TGCAGTGCTAGTGACTCTGGGGCCAACGTCCTGACTTTC. It codes for CSASDSGANVLTF.

The CDR3 protein is CASSPPLGQVTGYGYTF. The CDR3 bases are TGTGCCAGCAGTCCACCCCTTGGGCAGGTCACCGGCTATGGCTACACCTTC. The V and J genes are TRBV12-3 or TRBV12-4 and TRBJ1-2; no reliable D call. The V end lost 5 bases, the J end lost 4 bases, and 23 bases lay between the germline ends. The CDR3 is 17 amino acids.

The chain employs TRBV5-1 and TRBJ2-7, with 10 bases fitting TRBD1. J lost 2 bases, V lost 4 bases, and 6 bases had no gene match. The CDR3 has 15 amino acids. Germline loops: CDR1 SGHRS, CDR2 YFSETQ. CDR3 coding DNA: TGCGCCAGCAGCCTAACTGGACAGGGGGCCTACGAGCAGTACTTC. It is translated as CASSLTGQGAYEQYF. Using reference TRBV5-1 and TRBJ2-7 for the parts outside the CDR3, the full variable domain is KAGVTQTPRYLIKTRGQQVTLSCSPISGHRSVSWYQQTPGQGLQFLFEYFSETQRNKGNFPGRFSGRQFSNSRSEMNVSTLELGDSALYLCASSLTGQGAYEQYFGPGTRLTVT.

The chain joins TRBV12-3 or TRBV12-4 to TRBJ1-1, with D possibly matching TRBD1 (6 bases). V was cut by 3 bases and J by 1 base, with 12 bases left in between. CDR3 length: 15 amino acids. The CDR3 region has the DNA TGTGCCAGCAGTTTTTCGAACAGGGCGAACACTGAAGCTTTCTTT. Amino acid sequence: CASSFSNRANTEAFF.

This clonotype was recorded a few times. The V and J genes are TRBV5-1 and TRBJ1-1; TRBD1 matches at 7 bases. This CDR3 has 16 amino acids. In germline, CDR1 is SGHRS, CDR2 YFSETQ. After removal of 4 bases from V and 3 bases from J, the junction contained 12 bases not matched to a gene. The CDR3 protein is CASSKTGIGLDTEAFF. CDR3 nucleotides: TGCGCCAGCAGCAAGACAGGGATTGGTTTGGACACTGAAGCTTTCTTT.

In its sample, this clonotype was seen a few times. The J gene is TRBJ2-5, the V gene TRBV7-2, with D hard to call. The CDR3 runs to 15 residues. The germline V gene encodes CDR1 SGHTA and CDR2 FQGNSA. V was clipped by 0 bases and J by 1 base, with 9 bases between them. The chain's CDR3 is CASSLAKTVQETQYF. Written as DNA, the CDR3 is TGTGCCAGCAGCTTAGCGAAGACGGTCCAAGAGACCCAGTACTTC.

This clonotype came up many times. V is TRBV12-3 or TRBV12-4 and J is TRBJ2-1; TRBD2 matches at 8 bases. The CDR3 is 16 amino acids. The trim removed 6 bases at V and 10 bases at J, leaving 17 bases unmatched. CDR3 region: CASRLIGTSPRGEQFF. Here the CDR3 DNA reads TGTGCCAGCAGGCTTATAGGGACTAGTCCCCGGGGGGAGCAGTTCTTC.

V usage is TRBV7-9 and J usage is TRBJ1-2, with D possibly TRBD1 on 5 matching bases. Germline V gene data show CDR1 as SEHNR and CDR2 as FQNEAQ (reference sequence). The CDR3 sequence is 14 residues long. With 2 bases removed from V and 2 bases from J, the gap between germline ends came to 9 bases. The CDR3 reads CASSLLQANYGYTF. DNA of the CDR3: TGTGCCAGCAGCTTACTACAGGCAAACTATGGCTACACCTTC.

This clonotype has only a few counts. This chain links TRBV4-2 with TRBJ1-1; no reliable D call. This CDR3 contains 14 residues. Germline V CDR1 and CDR2: LGHNA, YNFKEQ. Deletions cut 0 bases from V and 1 base from J, with 6 bases between. This chain's CDR3 is CASSQEGRNTEAFF. The DNA for the CDR3 is TGTGCCAGCAGCCAAGAAGGCAGGAACACTGAAGCTTTCTTT.